These 31 T cell receptor beta chains were sequenced from one sample in a study of T cells expressing NK-cell markers. Following a re-call of the 5' RACE reads, TCRdb has one entry per CDR3 protein and lacks DNA. The sample's table shows more than 400,000 distinct CDR3 sequences. The sequencing sample was made of blood T cells: a sorted CD56 or NKG2C T cell subset, CD4+ or CD8+ T cells, or bulk PBMC T cells (not recorded which). These receptors originate from a woman aged 18 to 69 in good health.

The chain recombines TRBV5-6 with TRBJ2-5; TCRdb's D call of TRBD1 is untestable without DNA. This CDR3 contains 15 residues. The germline V gene encodes CDR1 SGHDT and CDR2 YYEEEE. This CDR3 reads CASSLSRTGGETQYF.

This chain joins TRBV20-1 and TRBJ2-1; absent DNA, TCRdb's TRBD2 call cannot be checked. This CDR3 comprises 15 residues. Germline CDR1 is DFQATT and CDR2 is SNEGSKA (reference sequence). The CDR3 is CSATKAGLAVNEQFF.

The rearrangement uses TRBV7-9 and TRBJ1-1. This CDR3 region has 15 residues. Germline V gene lookup returns CDR1 SEHNR and CDR2 FQNEAQ (reference sequence). The CDR3 loop is CASSLLVSGGTEAFF.

The chain is built from TRBV5-1 and TRBJ2-2; with no DNA, the TCRdb D assignment of TRBD1 cannot be verified. The CDR3 loop spans 15 amino acids. Germline lookup yields CDR1 SGHRS and CDR2 YFSETQ. The CDR3 spells CASSRSGSNTGELFF. Together with reference TRBV5-1 and TRBJ2-2, the CDR3 gives the full variable domain: KAGVTQTPRYLIKTRGQQVTLSCSPISGHRSVSWYQQTPGQGLQFLFEYFSETQRNKGNFPGRFSGRQFSNSRSEMNVSTLELGDSALYLCASSRSGSNTGELFFGEGSRLTVL.

The chain carries TRBV7-2 and TRBJ2-1; TCRdb outputs TRBD2, but without DNA this stays unchecked. There are 16 residues in the CDR3. Germline lookup yields CDR1 SGHTA and CDR2 FQGNSA. This chain's CDR3 is CASIKGTSGVLDEQFF.

The chain couples TRBV5-4 to TRBJ1-2. In germline, CDR1 is SGHNT, CDR2 YYREEE (reference sequence). The CDR3 has 12 amino acids. The CDR3 loop is CASHTGYYGYTF.

The chain uses TRBV2 and TRBJ2-1; TCRdb outputs TRBD2, but without DNA this stays unchecked. The CDR3 consists of 18 residues. Germline assignment: CDR1 SNHLY and CDR2 FYNNEI. The CDR3 here is CASSDVGLAGSSYNEQFF.

The V and J genes are TRBV20-1 and TRBJ1-1; TCRdb gives TRBD1 as the D gene, but with no DNA this cannot be confirmed. The germline V gene has CDR1 DFQATT and CDR2 SNEGSKA (reference sequence). The length of the CDR3 is 15 residues. The CDR3 protein is CSARDRGAGNTEAFF.

The CDR3 sequence: CASSLDRRTDTQYF. V gene TRBV5-1 combines with J gene TRBJ2-3. In germline, CDR1 is SGHRS, CDR2 YFSETQ. This CDR3 spans 14 amino acids.

The CDR3 protein is CASRREGLGAYNEQFF. The V gene is TRBV2, the J gene TRBJ2-1; lacking DNA, the TRBD2 call made by TCRdb goes unchecked. This CDR3 is 16 amino acids long. Germline CDR1 and CDR2: SNHLY and FYNNEI.

This chain's CDR3 is CASSFTATNEKLFF. The chain couples TRBV4-3 to TRBJ1-4. There are 14 residues in the CDR3. The germline V gene has CDR1 LGHNA and CDR2 YSLEER.

V usage is TRBV6-4 and J usage is TRBJ2-1; TCRdb selects TRBD2, and the lack of DNA leaves this call unchecked. CDR3 length equals 16 residues. Per germline, CDR1 MRHNA and CDR2 SNTAGT. The CDR3 loop reads CASSPDLAGGYNEQFF.

This CDR3 reads CASSGREETQYF. The chain uses TRBV27 and TRBJ2-5. Germline CDR1 reads MNHEY; CDR2 reads SMNVEV (reference sequence). This CDR3 comprises 12 residues.

This chain links TRBV2 with TRBJ1-5. The CDR3 spans 14 residues. From germline, CDR1 is SNHLY and CDR2 FYNNEI. CDR3 residues: CASSEQDSNQPQHF.

The CDR3 protein is CASRTQGGADTQYF. This chain links TRBV5-1 with TRBJ2-3; lacking DNA, the TRBD1 call made by TCRdb goes unchecked. Per germline, CDR1 SGHRS and CDR2 YFSETQ. The CDR3 is 14 residues long.

The CDR3 reads CATSAAGRGEASEQYF. V is TRBV24-1 and J is TRBJ2-7; absent DNA, TCRdb's TRBD2 call cannot be checked. CDR1 and CDR2 (germline): KGHDR, SFDVKD. The CDR3 runs 16 residues.

This chain uses TRBV3-1 with TRBJ2-3; TCRdb's D gene call, TRBD1, goes unchecked for lack of DNA. This CDR3 is built from 15 residues. Germline CDR1 reads LGHDT; CDR2 reads YNNKEL (reference sequence). CDR3 in amino acids: CASSQAPTGPDTQYF.

The rearrangement links TRBV29-1 to TRBJ1-2. This CDR3 is built from 11 residues. Germline-derived CDR1 and CDR2 are SQVTM and ANQGSEA. CDR3: CSVGLDGENTF.

This rearrangement joins TRBV14 to TRBJ2-7; with no DNA, the TCRdb D assignment of TRBD1 cannot be verified. Germline lookup yields CDR1 SGHDN and CDR2 FVKESK. The CDR3 spans 14 residues. The CDR3 sequence: CASSQVGEAYEQYF.

The chain joins TRBV25-1 to TRBJ1-4; TCRdb's D gene call, TRBD1, goes unchecked for lack of DNA. The CDR3 runs to 14 residues. Germline V gene lookup returns CDR1 MGHDK and CDR2 SYGVNS. CDR3 amino acids: CASSEYRGAGKLFF.

The chain recombines TRBV3-1 with TRBJ1-5. This CDR3 region has 17 residues. The V gene's germline CDR1 is LGHDT and CDR2 YNNKEL (reference sequence). This chain's CDR3 is CASSPSVIEDGNQPQHF.

This chain links TRBV6-5 with TRBJ1-2; absent DNA, TCRdb's TRBD1 call cannot be checked. The CDR3 has 14 residues. Looked up from germline, CDR1 is MNHEY and CDR2 is SVGAGI. The CDR3 sequence: CASSYLGQGYGYTF.

The rearrangement joins TRBV11-1 to TRBJ2-6. CDR3 length: 15 amino acids. Germline V lookup: CDR1 SGHAT, CDR2 FQDESV (reference sequence). CDR3: CASSLVVSGANVLTF.

J is TRBJ2-2 and V is TRBV7-2; the D call from TCRdb, TRBD2, cannot be confirmed without DNA. CDR1 and CDR2 from the germline V gene are SGHTA and FQGNSA. This CDR3 contains 17 residues. The CDR3 sequence: CASSPRGLAGGGGELFF.

This chain connects TRBV15 to TRBJ2-1; there is no DNA to check the TCRdb D call of TRBD2. The CDR3 extends over 12 amino acids. Germline loops: CDR1 LNHNV, CDR2 YYDKDF (reference sequence). CDR3: CATSRLGSREFF. Full variable domain (outside the CDR3, taken from reference TRBV15 and TRBJ2-1): DAMVIQNPRYQVTQFGKPVTLSCSQTLNHNVMYWYQQKSSQAPKLLFHYYDKDFNNEADTPDNFQSRRPNTSFCFLDIRSPGLGDTAMYLCATSRLGSREFFGPGTRLTVL.

The chain has TRBV2 and TRBJ2-1; the TCRdb call, TRBD2, lacks DNA for checking. Per the germline V gene, CDR1 is SNHLY and CDR2 is FYNNEI. The CDR3 extends over 15 amino acids. CDR3 sequence reads: CASRPGLAGGGEQFF.

The V call is TRBV12-3 or TRBV12-4, the J call TRBJ2-1; as DNA is missing, the TRBD1 call by TCRdb cannot be tested. CDR3 length equals 18 residues. CDR3 in amino acids: CASSLRPRGAGGLWEQFF.

This chain joins TRBV5-1 and TRBJ2-2. The CDR3 has 12 residues. The germline CDR1 and CDR2 sequences are SGHRS and YFSETQ. The CDR3 sequence: CASGFSTGELFF.

This chain connects TRBV19 to TRBJ2-1; the TCRdb D gene call, TRBD2, has no DNA to confirm it. The CDR3 length is 15 residues. CDR1 is LNHDA and CDR2 is SQIVND in the germline V gene (reference sequence). The CDR3 loop reads CASSLGLGAYNEQFF.

The rearrangement links TRBV28 to TRBJ1-2; the TCRdb D gene call, TRBD1, has no DNA to confirm it. Germline CDR1 MDHEN, CDR2 SYDVKM. The CDR3 contains 16 residues. The CDR3 region is CASSLSTSGGKDGYTF.

The CDR3: CSAREGGRTQETQYF. The gene calls are TRBV20-1 and TRBJ2-5; the TCRdb D gene call, TRBD2, has no DNA to confirm it. The V gene's germline CDR1 is DFQATT and CDR2 SNEGSKA (reference sequence). The CDR3 is 15 amino acids.